The entry below gives a single T cell receptor beta chain sequence along with its context. Its target is not known. Unique molecular identifiers had been added to the TCR beta cDNA libraries. Input of about 0.9 to 10 million T cells yielded some 500,000 cDNA molecules. Each CDR3 protein gets one entry after TCRdb re-called the PCR reads with MiXCR. Here the sample spans hundreds of thousands of distinct CDR3 sequences, under 70% being singletons. This record belongs to a study of post-analysis software for immune sequencing data. Study as a whole: Disease courses included relapsing-remitting, secondary progressive and progressive-relapsing multiple sclerosis.

The CDR3 runs to 13 residues. Per the germline V gene, CDR1 is MGHRA and CDR2 is YSYEKL. General observations from the study: About 5 TRBV segments were more frequent in patients than controls; TRBV5-6, TRBV5-1 and TRBV20-1 belonged to this group. Samples from one preparation batch, clustered by F measure, grouped strongly together. Controls significantly exceeded multiple sclerosis patients in normalized Chao1 diversity.

Sequencing was performed on blood. V and J are TRBV4-1 and TRBJ2-4; D gene ambiguous. The DNA end favors TRBJ2-7, so the J call may be wrong. This TCR was sampled from a girl aged 5-17 years with multiple sclerosis. The CDR3 protein is CASSQECDNEQYF. The CDR3 DNA sequence: TGCGCCAGCAGCCAAGAGTGTGATAACGAGCAGTACTTC.